One sample yielded the 20 T cell receptor beta chains listed below, sequenced in a study of molecular identifiers for immune sequencing clone quantification. One entry per CDR3 protein, called by TCRdb with MiXCR from the PCR reads. The sample holds about 500,000 distinct CDR3 sequences, about 20% seen once. Sequencing was carried out using naive CD8+ T cells from blood, with Jurkat cell RNA spiked in. Subset in this sample: FACS-sorted CD8+CD4-CCR7+CD45RA+ naive T cells. These receptors were taken from a human donor in good health. Some libraries in this study had Jurkat cell RNA spiked in.

This clonotype was counted at least ten times. The chain joins TRBV5-5 to TRBJ1-4, with 7 bases identical to TRBD1. Germline CDR1 SGHKS, CDR2 YYEKEE (reference sequence). Trimming took 4 bases from V and 4 from J; bases not matched to a gene: 10. The CDR3 covers 16 residues. The CDR3 DNA reads TGTGCCAGCAGCCGTCGGACAGGAGATTATAATGAAAAACTGTTTTTT. Protein sequence: CASSRRTGDYNEKLFF.

This clonotype was seen a few times. The V and J genes are TRBV7-9 and TRBJ2-5; TRBD1 aligns across 8 bases. The J segment lost 5 bases and the V segment lost 6 bases, leaving 17 bases of the junction unmatched. CDR1 is SEHNR, CDR2 FQNEAQ, per germline (reference sequence). The CDR3 is made up of 17 amino acids. The CDR3 DNA is TGTGCCAGCAGGGCATCGATAAGGACAGGGATCATGGAGACCCAGTACTTC. Residues: CASRASIRTGIMETQYF.

This clonotype was observed many times. CDR3 sequence (DNA): TGCAGCGTTGACGCAGGGGCCTTCACAGATACGCAGTATTTT. Its protein is CSVDAGAFTDTQYF. The rearrangement links TRBV29-1 to TRBJ2-3; D might be TRBD1 (6 bases). The CDR3 totals 14 residues. The V gene lost 3 bases and the J gene lost 2 bases, with 12 bases spanning the gap. In germline, CDR1 is SQVTM, CDR2 ANQGSEA.

This clonotype was recorded at least ten times. This rearrangement joins TRBV4-1 to TRBJ2-7; D not certain. V lost 4 bases to trimming and J lost 4 bases, with 20 bases between them. This CDR3 spans 16 amino acids. Germline values: CDR1 MGHRA, CDR2 YSYEKL. The chain's CDR3 is CASSPSPVELWYEQYF. As DNA, the CDR3 is TGCGCCAGCAGCCCCTCCCCTGTAGAGTTGTGGTACGAGCAGTACTTC.

This clonotype appeared a single time. The final CDR3 position lacks the conserved phenylalanine or tryptophan, pointing to a likely read error. The V call is TRBV7-2, the J call TRBJ2-6; D call uncertain. This CDR3 region has 12 residues. Trimming removed 9 bases at V and 3 bases at J, with 6 bases between. Germline assignment: CDR1 SGHTA and CDR2 FQGNSA. DNA of the CDR3: TGTGCCAGTTACAGTGGGGCCAACGTCCTGACTTCC. Amino acid sequence: CASYSGANVLTS.

The chain has TRBV6-6 and TRBJ2-7; TRBD1 is a possible D gene (5 bases). The V gene lost 5 bases and the J gene lost 0 bases, with 17 bases spanning the gap. The length of the CDR3 is 16 residues. CDR1 and CDR2 from the germline V gene are MNHNY and SVGAGI (reference sequence). The CDR3 nucleotides read TGTGCCAGCAGTCCCCACCCCACGACAGACTCCTACGAGCAGTACTTC. Residues: CASSPHPTTDSYEQYF.

This clonotype was seen a handful of times. The V gene is TRBV6-2 or TRBV6-3, the J gene TRBJ1-6; D might be TRBD1 (5 bases). The CDR3 contains 16 residues. Trimming shortened V by 4 bases and J by 4 bases, and 14 bases separated the two germline ends. Germline loops: CDR1 MNHEY, CDR2 SVGEGT. For the CDR3, the DNA is TGTGCCAGCAGTTCGACACCAAGGGGTTATAATTCACCCCTCCACTTT. It yields the protein CASSSTPRGYNSPLHF.

This clonotype was detected ten times or more. The chain employs TRBV4-3 and TRBJ2-2; D remains unclear. Trimming took 0 bases from V and 4 from J, leaving 9 bases between them. Germline CDR1 is LGHNA and CDR2 is YSLEER. The CDR3 extends over 15 amino acids. Written as DNA, the CDR3 is TGCGCCAGCAGCCAAGACTCCAGAAGCACCGGGGAGCTGTTTTTT. Translating it yields CASSQDSRSTGELFF.

The chain links TRBV5-1 to TRBJ2-1; the match to TRBD1 covers 7 bases. V was clipped by 4 bases and J by 0 bases; unmatched bases: 7. This CDR3 has 16 residues. CDR1 and CDR2 from the germline V gene are SGHRS and YFSETQ. The CDR3 here is CASSPKTGSSYNEQFF. The DNA for the CDR3 is TGCGCCAGCAGCCCAAAGACAGGGAGCTCCTACAATGAGCAGTTCTTC.

There are many counts of this clonotype. CDR3 amino acids: CASSLGGLAADTQYF. The CDR3 nucleotides are TGTGCCAGCAGCTTGGGTGGCTTAGCGGCAGATACGCAGTATTTT. V and J are TRBV5-5 and TRBJ2-3, with D possibly matching TRBD2 (6 bases). From germline, CDR1 is SGHKS and CDR2 YYEKEE (reference sequence). Trimming pared 0 bases from V and 4 bases from J, leaving 12 bases between. CDR3 length: 15 amino acids. Full variable domain (missing parts from reference TRBV5-5 and TRBJ2-3): DAGVTQSPTHLIKTRGQQVTLRCSPISGHKSVSWYQQVLGQGPQFIFQYYEKEERGRGNFPDRFSARQFPNYSSELNVNALLLGDSALYLCASSLGGLAADTQYFGPGTRLTVL.

This clonotype has a handful of counts. The V gene is TRBV4-2, the J gene TRBJ2-3; 11 bases fit TRBD2. The CDR3 is 16 residues long. CDR1 is LGHNA, CDR2 YNFKEQ, per germline. Trimming at V came to 1 base and at J to 0 bases, leaving 0 bases not matched to a gene. This chain's CDR3 is CASSQGTSGSTDTQYF. The DNA of the CDR3 is TGTGCCAGCAGCCAAGGGACTAGCGGGAGCACAGATACGCAGTATTTT.

Many counts were recorded for this clonotype. The genes are TRBV3-1 and TRBJ2-1; D might be TRBD1 (5 bases). Germline CDR1 LGHDT, CDR2 YNNKEL (reference sequence). This CDR3 comprises 10 residues. V dropped 10 bases and J dropped 6 bases, with 7 bases sitting between them. The CDR3 coding sequence is TGTGCCACAGGGATCAATGAGCAGTTCTTC. Translated, it gives CATGINEQFF.

Regarding this clonotype: One base away lies a much larger clone, so this may be a sequencing read error. The genes are TRBV4-3 and TRBJ2-7; TRBD2 agrees at 7 bases. The CDR3 spans 15 residues. CDR1 is LGHNA, CDR2 YSLEER, per germline. With 3 bases clipped from V and 3 bases from J, the junction kept 8 bases outside the gene matches. CDR3 region: CASSQDRRGDYEQYF. The CDR3 nucleotides are TGCGCCAGCAGCCAGGACCGACGGGGGGACTACGAGCAGTACTTC.

This clonotype was seen only a few times. The J gene is TRBJ1-3, the V gene TRBV9; 7 bases match TRBD1. The V and J ends lost 0 bases and 4 bases, in that order; junction bases with no gene match: 7. The CDR3 is made up of 16 amino acids. In germline, CDR1 is SGDLS, CDR2 YYNGEE. Here the CDR3 reads CASSVEGGPGGNTIYF. In nucleotides, the CDR3 is TGTGCCAGCAGCGTAGAAGGGGGCCCGGGAGGAAACACCATATATTTT.

This clonotype was found a few times. V is TRBV7-9 and J is TRBJ1-1; TRBD1 matches at 8 bases. The V gene's germline CDR1 is SEHNR and CDR2 FQNEAQ (reference sequence). The V gene end was trimmed by 0 bases and the J gene end by 6 bases; junction bases not matched to a gene: 9. The CDR3 sequence is 16 residues long. CDR3 protein: CASSLATGDRSAEAFF. The CDR3 coding sequence is TGTGCCAGCAGCTTAGCGACAGGGGACCGCTCCGCTGAAGCTTTCTTT.

The chain recombines TRBV6-1 with TRBJ2-2; D not certain. The CDR3 covers 14 residues. Trimming removed 7 bases from V and 0 bases from J, with 9 bases in between. CDR1 MNHNS and CDR2 SASEGT come from the germline V gene. CDR3 bases: TGTGCCAGCAACACGGGTCCGAACACCGGGGAGCTGTTTTTT. It codes for CASNTGPNTGELFF.

The sample holds a few counts of this clonotype. V is TRBV11-2 and J is TRBJ1-6; unclear D gene. CDR3 length: 14 amino acids. Trimming took off 0 bases at V and 9 bases at J, with 9 bases between the two ends. Looked up from germline, CDR1 is SGHAT and CDR2 is FQNNGV. CDR3 residues: CASSLDSGISPLHF. The CDR3 nucleotides read TGTGCCAGCAGCTTAGATAGTGGGATTTCACCCCTCCACTTT.

The chain employs TRBV19 and TRBJ2-1; TRBD2 aligns across 7 bases. V was clipped by 1 base and J by 2 bases; unmatched bases: 5. Germline assignment: CDR1 LNHDA and CDR2 SQIVND (reference sequence). The CDR3 runs to 16 residues. The CDR3 region has the DNA TGTGCCAGTAGTATAGGGGGACTACCCCCCTACAATGAGCAGTTCTTC. Amino acids: CASSIGGLPPYNEQFF.

The CDR3 coding sequence is TGTGCTAGTGGTTTGGGAAACGACAACACAGATACGCAGTATTTT. This translates into CASGLGNDNTDTQYF. This chain joins TRBV12-5 and TRBJ2-3; D is unclear. This CDR3 is built from 15 residues. Trimming removed 1 base from V and 2 bases from J, with 10 bases in between. Germline CDR1 reads LGHNT; CDR2 reads FRNRAP.

The J gene is TRBJ2-7, the V gene TRBV19; TRBD1 agrees at 7 bases. The CDR3 is 15 amino acids. Unmatched junction bases numbered 14, after V lost 10 bases and J lost 2 bases. Germline V lookup: CDR1 LNHDA, CDR2 SQIVND (reference sequence). The CDR3 coding sequence is TGTGCCACGGGCCAGGGGGAACTATCTACCTACGAGCAGTACTTC. Its protein product is CATGQGELSTYEQYF.